The 19 T cell receptor beta chains presented below share a single source sample, sequenced in a study of CD8 T cells in ankylosing spondylitis. TCRdb re-called the 5' RACE reads with MiXCR, one entry per CDR3 protein. Seen here are roughly 160,000 distinct CDR3 sequences, roughly 10% observed once, and the top ten hold approximately 15%. Sequencing was carried out using blood, either unsorted or a sorted T cell fraction (not recorded which). Every receptor here comes from a female donor with ankylosing spondylitis or in good health (not recorded which).

J is TRBJ2-4 and V is TRBV15; 9 positions match TRBD1. J gave up 2 bases and V 4 bases, and 6 bases lay outside the gene matches. The CDR3 contains 16 residues. Germline lookup yields CDR1 LNHNV and CDR2 YYDKDF (reference sequence). DNA of the CDR3: TGTGCCACCAGCAAAACAGGGGGCGCGACCAAAAACATTCAGTACTTC. Amino acids: CATSKTGGATKNIQYF.

For the CDR3, the DNA is TGTGCCAGCAGTCCAAGTGTGGGTGACTCCTACGAGCAGTACTTC. The encoded protein is CASSPSVGDSYEQYF. The V call is TRBV27, the J call TRBJ2-7; no reliable D call. This CDR3 has 15 amino acids. Germline CDR1 and CDR2: MNHEY and SMNVEV (reference sequence). V lost 5 bases, J lost 0 bases, and 14 bases lay in between.

This clonotype was counted ten times or more. The CDR3 sequence is CAISGGQAGGYNEQFF. Here the CDR3 DNA reads TGTGCCATCAGTGGGGGGCAAGCGGGAGGATACAATGAGCAGTTCTTC. The chain employs TRBV10-3 and TRBJ2-1, with 9 bases lining up with TRBD2. J was trimmed by 4 bases and V by 4 bases; bases with no gene match: 8. This CDR3 has 16 residues. CDR1 ENHRY and CDR2 SYGVKD come from the germline V gene.

At least ten counts were recorded for this clonotype. The J gene is TRBJ2-1, the V gene TRBV10-1, with 8 bases fitting TRBD2. The germline V gene has CDR1 WNHNN and CDR2 SYGVQD (reference sequence). This CDR3 contains 14 residues. The ends lost 2 bases at V and 4 bases at J; junction bases unmatched: 1. CDR3 loop: CASSEASGYNEQFF. Here the CDR3 DNA reads TGCGCCAGCAGTGAGGCTAGCGGGTACAATGAGCAGTTCTTC.

This clonotype occurred a few times. CDR3 sequence: CASTSNRGFDGYTF. In DNA form, the CDR3 reads TGTGCCAGCACCTCAAACAGGGGTTTCGATGGCTACACCTTC. The chain has TRBV6-1 and TRBJ1-2, with 7 bases lining up with TRBD1. CDR3 length equals 14 residues. V trimming: 7 bases; J trimming: 6 bases; junction bases outside the gene matches: 11. In germline, CDR1 is MNHNS, CDR2 SASEGT.

The rearrangement uses TRBV27 and TRBJ1-5; D unresolved. From germline, CDR1 is MNHEY and CDR2 SMNVEV (reference sequence). The ends were cut back, 7 bases at V and 4 bases at J, with 14 bases in the middle. This CDR3 contains 14 residues. The CDR3 DNA reads TGTGCCAGCACCCGCTTGGGGAGTAATCAGCCCCAGCATTTT. As protein: CASTRLGSNQPQHF.

This clonotype came up a few times. The rearrangement joins TRBV27 to TRBJ1-2; tentative D call: TRBD1 (6 bases). V lost 3 bases and J lost 2, with 10 bases in between. The CDR3 sequence is 14 residues long. Germline-derived CDR1 and CDR2 are MNHEY and SMNVEV (reference sequence). CDR3 coding DNA: TGTGCCAGCAGTTTGACCACAGGGAACTATGGCTACACCTTC. Translated: CASSLTTGNYGYTF.

This clonotype appeared many times. V is TRBV15 and J is TRBJ2-1, with D perhaps assigned TRBD1 or TRBD2 (5 bases each). The germline gives CDR1 LNHNV, CDR2 YYDKDF (reference sequence). The CDR3 has 14 amino acids. V was trimmed by 2 bases and J by 5 bases, leaving 10 bases between them. The CDR3 region has the DNA TGTGCCACCAGCAGAACCGGGACCAACAATGAGCAGTTCTTC. It encodes CATSRTGTNNEQFF. The full variable domain, rest sourced from reference TRBV15 and TRBJ2-1, is DAMVIQNPRYQVTQFGKPVTLSCSQTLNHNVMYWYQQKSSQAPKLLFHYYDKDFNNEADTPDNFQSRRPNTSFCFLDIRSPGLGDTAMYLCATSRTGTNNEQFFGPGTRLTVL.

Ten or more counts support this clonotype. The chain has TRBV5-6 and TRBJ2-7; 7 bases line up with TRBD1. Germline loops: CDR1 SGHDT, CDR2 YYEEEE. The V segment lost 2 bases and the J segment 6 bases; nucleotides outside the gene matches: 8. This CDR3 contains 14 residues. The CDR3 protein is CASSLGDSFVEQYF. The CDR3 DNA reads as TGTGCCAGCAGCTTAGGGGACAGTTTTGTCGAGCAGTACTTC.

J is TRBJ2-1 and V is TRBV12-3 or TRBV12-4, with a possible D match to TRBD2 (5 bases). V was trimmed by 5 bases and J by 1 base, leaving 9 bases between them. This CDR3 has 14 amino acids. CDR3 region: CASSVDSSYNEQFF. In DNA form, the CDR3 reads TGTGCCAGCAGTGTGGACTCGTCCTACAATGAGCAGTTCTTC.

This rearrangement joins TRBV20-1 to TRBJ2-1; 7 nucleotides agree with TRBD2. Germline-derived CDR1 and CDR2 are DFQATT and SNEGSKA (reference sequence). V lost 3 bases, J lost 2 bases, and 7 bases stayed unmatched. The CDR3 has 15 residues. CDR3: CSASGREWAYNEQFF. DNA for the CDR3: TGCAGTGCTAGTGGGCGGGAGTGGGCCTACAATGAGCAGTTCTTC.

This clonotype showed up many times. The genes are TRBV7-6 and TRBJ1-2, with 7 bases fitting TRBD1. J gave up 6 bases and V 5 bases, and 6 bases lay outside the gene matches. Germline V CDR1 and CDR2: SGHVS, FNYEAQ. This CDR3 region has 13 residues. In DNA form, the CDR3 reads TGTGCCAGCAGCCCTAGACAGGGTGATGGCTACACCTTC. It specifies CASSPRQGDGYTF.

The gene calls are TRBV15 and TRBJ2-7; D is perhaps TRBD2 (5 bases). The V gene's germline CDR1 is LNHNV and CDR2 YYDKDF (reference sequence). This CDR3 is 13 amino acids long. V was shortened by 5 bases and J by 0 bases, with 8 bases between the two germline ends. CDR3 DNA sequence: TGTGCCACCAGCGACGGGAACTCCTACGAGCAGTACTTC. This sequence encodes CATSDGNSYEQYF.

This rearrangement joins TRBV4-1 to TRBJ2-2; 9 bases match TRBD2. Germline V CDR1 and CDR2: MGHRA, YSYEKL. The V gene end was trimmed by 6 bases and the J gene end by 2 bases; junction bases not matched to a gene: 1. CDR3 length equals 14 residues. For the CDR3, the DNA is TGCGCCAGCAGGGGGACTAGCAACACCGGGGAGCTGTTTTTT. As protein: CASRGTSNTGELFF.

In regard to this clonotype: This may arise from a read error, as a much more abundant clone is one base away. This chain connects TRBV3-1 to TRBJ1-6; a possible D gene is TRBD1 (5 bases). Germline CDR1 LGHDT, CDR2 YNNKEL (reference sequence). The CDR3 spans 16 residues. The CDR3 bases are TGTGCCAGCGGCCAGGACATCTTGGCCTTTAATTCACCCCTCCACTTT. As protein: CASGQDILAFNSPLHF.

The J gene is TRBJ2-1, the V gene TRBV10-2, with D tentatively TRBD2 (5 bases). The CDR3 runs 15 residues. The germline gives CDR1 WSHSY, CDR2 SAAADI. The ends were cut back, 2 bases at V and 7 bases at J, with 15 bases in the middle. This chain's CDR3 is CASSEGLSSWNEQFF. CDR3 nucleotide sequence: TGCGCCAGCAGTGAGGGACTCTCCTCCTGGAATGAGCAGTTCTTC.

This chain connects TRBV9 to TRBJ1-2; D is undetermined. Germline lookup yields CDR1 SGDLS and CDR2 YYNGEE. The CDR3 has 12 amino acids. Trimming left V 0 bases short and J 8 bases short, with 8 bases between. The chain's CDR3 is CASSVGGDGYTF. CDR3 nucleotide sequence: TGTGCCAGCAGCGTAGGCGGTGACGGCTACACCTTC.

The sample holds a few counts of this clonotype. The chain carries TRBV20-1 and TRBJ2-1, with D tentatively TRBD2 (5 bases). The CDR3 is 13 amino acids. V lost 3 bases, J lost 5 bases, and 11 bases lay in between. The germline V gene has CDR1 DFQATT and CDR2 SNEGSKA (reference sequence). The CDR3 DNA follows: TGCAGTGCTAGTCAGCGGACCAACAATGAGCAGTTCTTC. As protein: CSASQRTNNEQFF.

The chain links TRBV7-6 to TRBJ1-1; possibly TRBD1 for D (5 bases). Looked up from germline, CDR1 is SGHVS and CDR2 is FNYEAQ. This CDR3 is built from 13 residues. Trimming removed 6 bases from V and 0 bases from J, with 8 bases in between. CDR3 bases: TGTGCCAGCAGGGGCAGGGTGAACACTGAAGCTTTCTTT. It is translated as CASRGRVNTEAFF.